Listed below are T cell receptor beta chains from one sample, sequenced in a study of human T cells and chemical hapten exposure. TCRdb re-called the RACE reads with MiXCR, one entry per CDR3 protein. The sample has about 140,000 distinct CDR3 sequences; 10% to 15% are singletons. The sequences come from whole blood, collected in connection with sensitization to the hapten diphenylcyclopropenone (DPC). The receptors stem from a woman aged 45-59 years with alopecia areata. Some clones in this sample may be carry-over from other donors' samples. The CDR3 runs from the conserved cysteine through the conserved F or W. The D gene is left open where the match is weak. Where a row states a size, it is once, few, many or the class of an expanded clone; other rows omit it.

V	size	J	D	CDR3	DNA
TRBV27	many	TRBJ1-4	TRBD1	CASNPGGTGRGKLFF	TGTGCCAGCAACCCAGGAGGGACAGGGAGAGGAAAACTGTTTTTT
TRBV29-1	.	TRBJ1-1	.	CSVLRQVSEAFF	TGCAGCGTTCTTAGACAGGTCTCCGAAGCTTTCTTT
TRBV6-6	.	TRBJ1-1	.	CASSALGGGKGTEAFF	TGTGCCAGCAGTGCCCTGGGGGGGGGCAAGGGGACTGAAGCTTTCTTT
TRBV6-6	few	TRBJ2-5	.	CASSPRRTEGKETQYF	TGTGCCAGCAGTCCAAGGCGTACAGAGGGGAAAGAGACCCAGTACTTC
TRBV20-1	.	TRBJ2-2	TRBD2	CSVPGLARAGELFF	TGCAGTGTCCCGGGACTAGCGAGGGCCGGGGAGCTGTTTTTT
TRBV3-1	.	TRBJ2-1	TRBD2	CASRPGLAGGFSYNEQFF	TGTGCCAGCAGACCGGGACTAGCGGGAGGCTTCTCCTACAATGAGCAGTTCTTC
TRBV5-4	.	TRBJ1-4	.	CASSLVTLNEKLFF	TGTGCCAGCAGCTTGGTAACTTTGAATGAAAAACTGTTTTTT
TRBV19	few	TRBJ2-7	TRBD2	CASSPPGGPREQYF	TGTGCCAGTAGTCCTCCGGGGGGGCCCCGGGAGCAGTACTTC
TRBV29-1	.	TRBJ1-2	.	CSVEERQGKGYTF	TGCAGCGTTGAAGAACGGCAGGGGAAAGGCTACACCTTC
TRBV20-1	.	TRBJ1-2	.	CSALITGSAGGYTF	TGCAGTGCTTTAATCACAGGATCGGCAGGAGGCTACACCTTC
TRBV20-1	.	TRBJ2-3	TRBD2	CSARSGGGGNQPQYF	TGCAGTGCTAGGAGCGGGGGCGGTGGAAATCAGCCCCAGTATTTT
TRBV27	few	TRBJ2-3	TRBD1	CASSLWYGTGGPDTQYF	TGTGCCAGCAGTTTATGGTACGGGACAGGGGGCCCAGATACGCAGTATTTT
TRBV21-1	.	TRBJ1-5	.	CASSRPGTGEIIGNQPQHF	TGTGCCAGCAGCAGACCCGGGACAGGGGAAATAATCGGTAATCAGCCCCAGCATTTT
TRBV7-2	once	TRBJ2-2	.	CASSFWRNTGELFF	TGTGCCAGCAGCTTTTGGAGGAACACCGGGGAGCTGTTTTTT
TRBV7-2	few	TRBJ1-4	.	CASSSGRNEKLFF	TGTGCCAGCAGCTCGGGACGGAATGAAAAACTGTTTTTT
TRBV7-2	.	TRBJ2-1	.	CASSLVRKGSEQFF	TGTGCCAGCAGCTTAGTGCGAAAGGGCAGTGAGCAGTTCTTC
TRBV27	.	TRBJ1-5	.	CASSLSGSPNQPQHF	TGTGCCAGCAGTTTATCCGGTTCGCCCAATCAGCCCCAGCATTTT
TRBV30	many	TRBJ1-5	.	CAWSGGSNQPQHF	TGTGCCTGGAGTGGGGGGTCCAATCAGCCCCAGCATTTT
TRBV11-2	.	TRBJ1-1	.	CASSLGFRAEAFF	TGTGCCAGCAGCTTAGGTTTCAGGGCTGAAGCTTTCTTT
TRBV12-3/TRBV12-4	.	TRBJ2-2	.	CASSFTATGELFF	TGTGCCAGCAGCTTCACAGCCACCGGGGAGCTGTTTTTT
TRBV24-1	few	TRBJ2-5	.	CATSDLQLQYF	TGTGCCACCAGTGATTTGCAGCTGCAGTACTTC
TRBV3-1	few	TRBJ1-1	TRBD1	CASSPRDRRVTEAFF	TGTGCCAGCAGCCCCCGGGACAGAAGAGTCACTGAAGCTTTCTTT
TRBV20-1	.	TRBJ2-4	.	CSASQEWDLTGLAKNIQYF	TGCAGTGCTAGCCAGGAGTGGGACCTAACTGGCTTAGCCAAAAACATTCAGTACTTC
TRBV7-8	.	TRBJ2-3	.	CASSLELPTDTQYF	TGTGCCAGCAGCCTGGAGCTCCCCACAGATACGCAGTATTTT
TRBV18	few	TRBJ2-4	TRBD1	CASSPPSARGRGNIQYF	TGTGCCAGCTCACCACCATCTGCCAGGGGGCGCGGAAACATTCAGTACTTC
TRBV11-2	many	TRBJ1-1	.	CASSLVRQTNTEAFF	TGTGCCAGCAGCTTAGTCCGACAGACGAACACTGAAGCTTTCTTT
TRBV7-9	few	TRBJ2-7	.	CASSLEGAYEQYF	TGTGCCAGCAGCTTGGAGGGGGCGTACGAGCAGTACTTC
TRBV20-1	many	TRBJ2-1	TRBD2	CSASGSGLAYNEQFF	TGCAGTGCTAGTGGAAGTGGACTAGCGTACAATGAGCAGTTCTTC
TRBV7-9	few	TRBJ2-7	.	CASSSDGAYEQYF	TGTGCCAGCAGCTCGGACGGTGCCTACGAGCAGTACTTC
TRBV7-2	.	TRBJ2-1	.	CASSLSGARNEQFF	TGTGCCAGCAGCTTGTCAGGGGCGCGGAATGAGCAGTTCTTC
TRBV24-1	.	TRBJ2-2	TRBD2	CATSDLALVAGTGELFF	TGTGCCACCAGTGATTTAGCTTTGGTAGCGGGAACCGGGGAGCTGTTTTTT
TRBV12-3/TRBV12-4	few	TRBJ2-7	TRBD2	CASTGLAGEQYF	TGTGCCAGCACCGGACTAGCTGGTGAGCAGTACTTC
TRBV9	.	TRBJ2-7	TRBD1	CASSLGQGDGKQYF	TGTGCCAGCAGCCTAGGACAGGGGGACGGGAAGCAGTACTTC
TRBV7-3	few	TRBJ2-1	TRBD2	CASSLYEGGPNEQFF	TGTGCCAGCAGCTTATACGAGGGAGGGCCTAATGAGCAGTTCTTC
TRBV13	.	TRBJ1-1	.	CASSLGQDNTEAFF	TGTGCCAGCAGCTTAGGCCAGGATAACACTGAAGCTTTCTTT
TRBV7-9	few	TRBJ1-1	TRBD1	CASSLADRGNTEAFF	TGTGCCAGCAGCTTGGCGGACAGGGGGAACACTGAAGCTTTCTTT
TRBV25-1	.	TRBJ2-6	.	CASSRNPGANVLTF	TGTGCCAGCAGCAGGAACCCTGGGGCCAACGTCCTGACTTTC
TRBV7-3	many	TRBJ1-4	TRBD1	CASSPTGGANEKLFF	TGTGCCAGCAGCCCCACAGGGGGTGCTAATGAAAAACTGTTTTTT
TRBV9	.	TRBJ2-6	TRBD1	CASSAGQGAQGANVLTF	TGTGCCAGCAGCGCGGGACAGGGGGCGCAAGGGGCCAACGTCCTGACTTTC
TRBV11-2	.	TRBJ2-7	TRBD2	CASSPYGGNYEQYF	TGTGCCAGCAGCCCCTACGGGGGGAACTACGAGCAGTACTTC
TRBV20-1	few	TRBJ1-2	.	CSARDGGGTLYGYTF	TGCAGTGCTAGAGATGGTGGAGGGACTCTCTATGGCTACACCTTC
TRBV29-1	.	TRBJ2-1	TRBD2	CSVVTSGSRYNEQFF	TGCAGCGTTGTGACTAGCGGGAGTAGGTACAATGAGCAGTTCTTC
TRBV24-1	many	TRBJ1-3	TRBD1	CATSDSGQLGNTIYF	TGTGCCACCAGTGATTCGGGACAGCTTGGAAACACCATATATTTT
TRBV2	.	TRBJ2-7	.	CASSEDRPLGEQYF	TGTGCCAGCAGTGAAGACCGACCCCTGGGCGAGCAGTACTTC
TRBV5-1	many	TRBJ2-2	.	CASSSGAAANTGELFF	TGCGCCAGCAGCTCGGGAGCGGCAGCGAACACCGGGGAGCTGTTTTTT
TRBV23-1	many	TRBJ2-2	.	CASSHPDSPGGELFF	TGCGCCAGCAGTCACCCCGACAGTCCTGGCGGGGAGCTGTTTTTT
TRBV3-1	.	TRBJ1-1	TRBD1	CASSQDRWNTEAFF	TGTGCCAGCAGCCAGGACAGGTGGAACACTGAAGCTTTCTTT
TRBV20-1	.	TRBJ2-3	TRBD2	CSSAERAGGPPSTDTQYF	TGCAGTAGTGCCGAACGGGCGGGAGGGCCACCTAGCACAGATACGCAGTATTTT
TRBV18	.	TRBJ1-1	.	CASSLQVNSEAFF	TGTGCCAGCTCACTACAGGTGAACTCTGAAGCTTTCTTT
TRBV7-3	many	TRBJ2-2	TRBD1	CASSSFPGQVPGELFF	TGTGCCAGCAGCTCGTTTCCGGGACAGGTCCCCGGGGAGCTGTTTTTT
TRBV30	many	TRBJ1-3	.	CATRSGVLNTIYF	TGTGCCACTAGGTCAGGGGTATTGAACACCATATATTTT
TRBV7-9	.	TRBJ1-1	.	CASSSRVKDTEAFF	TGTGCCAGCAGCTCCAGGGTTAAGGACACTGAAGCTTTCTTT
TRBV7-9	few	TRBJ2-3	.	CASLEVGSVAFPDTQYF	TGTGCCAGCCTGGAGGTGGGGTCAGTAGCGTTCCCAGATACGCAGTATTTT
TRBV4-1	.	TRBJ2-2	.	CASSPRGRETGELFF	TGCGCCAGCAGCCCCAGGGGGCGGGAGACCGGGGAGCTGTTTTTT
TRBV19	many	TRBJ1-5	.	CASSGRGDYSNQPQHF	TGTGCCAGTAGTGGCCGGGGGGATTATAGCAATCAGCCCCAGCATTTT
TRBV6-2/TRBV6-3	.	TRBJ2-3	TRBD2	CASRAGGGTDTQYF	TGTGCCAGCAGGGCGGGAGGAGGCACAGATACGCAGTATTTT
TRBV28	.	TRBJ1-5	.	CASSLWGSRGGQPQHF	TGTGCCAGCAGTTTATGGGGGAGCAGGGGAGGCCAGCCCCAGCATTTT
TRBV7-2	.	TRBJ2-7	TRBD2	CASSSTSGDTYEQYF	TGTGCCAGCAGCTCAACTAGCGGGGATACCTACGAGCAGTACTTC
TRBV18	.	TRBJ1-5	.	CASSPAPDQPQHF	TGTGCCAGCTCACCGGCCCCCGATCAGCCCCAGCATTTT
TRBV12-3/TRBV12-4	many	TRBJ2-3	.	CASSLIGDADTQYF	TGTGCCAGCAGTTTAATTGGGGACGCAGATACGCAGTATTTT